A single sample is the source of the 17 T cell receptor beta chains below, sequenced in a study of cytomegalovirus exposure and HLA in healthy donors. The PCR contained 60 Vbeta and 13 Jbeta primers. TCRdb's table, derived via immunoSEQ multiplex PCR, lists solely in-frame clones and lacks some. The sample holds under 200,000 clones, around 81% seen once. The sequenced material came from PBMCs. Receptors originate from a woman younger than 30 in good health and CMV-seropositive.

The chain carries TRBV19 and TRBJ1-2; 11 bases are shared with TRBD1. The V segment lost 4 bases and the J segment 3 bases; nucleotides outside the gene matches: 1. The CDR3 length is 14 residues. Germline lookup yields CDR1 LNHDA and CDR2 SQIVND (reference sequence). The CDR3 DNA sequence: TGTGCCAGTAGTAGGACAGGGGGCGACTATGGCTACACCTTC. Its translation is CASSRTGGDYGYTF.

The rearrangement joins TRBV6-5 to TRBJ2-3; TRBD2 matches at 7 bases. CDR3 length: 14 residues. J was trimmed by 2 bases and V by 7 bases; bases with no gene match: 6. Germline values: CDR1 MNHEY, CDR2 SVGAGI. The CDR3 nucleotides read TGTGCCAGCAAGGACGGGGGGTTCACAGATACGCAGTATTTT. It specifies CASKDGGFTDTQYF.

The chain carries TRBV5-1 and TRBJ2-1, with D possibly being TRBD2 (6 bases). Germline CDR1 SGHRS, CDR2 YFSETQ. CDR3 length equals 14 residues. Between the trimmed V and J ends, which lost 0 bases and 7 bases, there was a span of 11 bases. CDR3 coding DNA: TGCGCCAGCAGCTTGGTAGGAGGGTGGAATGAGCAGTTCTTC. The encoded protein is CASSLVGGWNEQFF. Together with reference TRBV5-1 and TRBJ2-1, the CDR3 gives the full variable domain: KAGVTQTPRYLIKTRGQQVTLSCSPISGHRSVSWYQQTPGQGLQFLFEYFSETQRNKGNFPGRFSGRQFSNSRSEMNVSTLELGDSALYLCASSLVGGWNEQFFGPGTRLTVL.

The chain carries TRBV2 and TRBJ2-7, with 9 bases identical to TRBD1. With V trimmed by 10 bases and J by 4 bases, 14 bases remained unmatched. Per germline, CDR1 SNHLY and CDR2 FYNNEI. The CDR3 has 15 amino acids. This CDR3 is CATTTGTGNWYEQYV. The CDR3 bases are TGTGCCACCACAACCGGGACAGGGAACTGGTACGAGCAGTACGTC.

The rearrangement joins TRBV5-1 to TRBJ2-2, with TRBD2 matching over 9 bases. This CDR3 is 15 amino acids long. CDR1 is SGHRS and CDR2 is YFSETQ in the germline V gene. V lost 3 bases and J lost 2; bases outside the gene matches: 2. The CDR3 bases are TGCGCCAGCAGCTATAGCGGGGGTAACACCGGGGAGCTGTTTTTT. Amino acids: CASSYSGGNTGELFF.

The chain has TRBV18 and TRBJ1-1; 8 bases are shared with TRBD1. The CDR3 loop spans 14 amino acids. V trimming: 5 bases; J trimming: 0 bases; junction bases outside the gene matches: 2. Germline loops: CDR1 KGHSH, CDR2 LQKENI. The CDR3 here is CASSRTGMNTEAFF. The CDR3 DNA sequence: TGTGCCAGCTCAAGGACAGGGATGAACACTGAAGCTTTCTTT.

The rearrangement joins TRBV5-3 to TRBJ1-5, with a weak D call TRBD1 (6 bases). TRBV5-3 is an ORF, and what it does is uncertain. The CDR3 contains 15 residues. V lost 3 bases to trimming and J lost 1 base, with 11 bases between them. The CDR3 coding sequence is TGTGCCAGAAGCTCCCGCAGGGGAAGCAATCAGCCCCAGCATTTT. This gives the protein CARSSRRGSNQPQHF.

The rearrangement uses TRBV2 and TRBJ2-7; 9 nucleotides match TRBD1. Germline V gene lookup returns CDR1 SNHLY and CDR2 FYNNEI. The CDR3 has 17 amino acids. With V trimmed by 3 bases and J by 2 bases, 11 bases remained unmatched. CDR3 in DNA: TGTGCCAGCAGTGACATGATAGTAGGACAGGGGACCTACGAGCAGTACTTC. This encodes CASSDMIVGQGTYEQYF.

The CDR3 protein is CASSPGGNTGELFF. As DNA, the CDR3 is TGTGCCAGCAGCCCCGGGGGGAACACCGGGGAGCTGTTTTTT. J is TRBJ2-2 and V is TRBV6-6; tentatively, D is TRBD2 (6 bases). CDR1 MNHNY and CDR2 SVGAGI come from the germline V gene (reference sequence). CDR3 size: 14 residues. V lost 6 bases and J 1 base, leaving 9 bases between the germline ends.

For the CDR3, the DNA is TGTGCCAGCTCACCTGGGACAGCTGCAACTAATGAAAAACTGTTTTTT. This gives the protein CASSPGTAATNEKLFF. The V gene is TRBV18, the J gene TRBJ1-4, with 7 bases lining up with TRBD1. Germline CDR1 KGHSH, CDR2 LQKENI. V shed 3 bases and J 0 bases; nucleotides not matched to a gene: 4. This CDR3 is built from 16 residues.

This chain uses TRBV14 with TRBJ2-5, with 8 bases identical to TRBD2. Looked up from germline, CDR1 is SGHDN and CDR2 is FVKESK. This CDR3 has 16 amino acids. V was pared by 4 bases and J by 5 bases, with 12 bases of the junction left unmatched. The CDR3 coding sequence is TGTGCCAGCAGCCTCTTCCGGGGGGGCCTCGGTGAGACCCAGTACTTC. It translates to CASSLFRGGLGETQYF.

This clone was seen only once. V is TRBV18 and J is TRBJ1-6, with D uncertain. Germline lookup yields CDR1 KGHSH and CDR2 LQKENI. CDR3 length equals 15 residues. The ends were cut back, 6 bases at V and 0 bases at J, with 9 bases in the middle. CDR3 in amino acids: CASSPTSSYNSPLHF. The CDR3 bases are TGTGCCAGCTCTCCTACGAGCTCCTATAATTCACCCCTCCACTTT. The variable domain in full, completed from reference TRBV18 and TRBJ1-6, reads NAGVMQNPRHLVRRRGQEARLRCSPMKGHSHVYWYRQLPEEGLKFMVYLQKENIIDESGMPKERFSAEFPKEGPSILRIQQVVRGDSAAYFCASSPTSSYNSPLHFGNGTRLTVT.

J is TRBJ1-6 and V is TRBV10-2; TRBD1 agrees at 11 bases. Germline assignment: CDR1 WSHSY and CDR2 SAAADI. The V gene end was trimmed by 8 bases and the J gene end by 7 bases; junction bases not matched to a gene: 7. CDR3 length: 15 residues. As DNA, the CDR3 is TGCGCCAGCCAGGGACAGGGGGTGGGAAATTCACCCCTCCACTTT. This sequence encodes CASQGQGVGNSPLHF.

This clone was counted between two and nine times. This sequence joins TRBV9 and TRBJ2-7, with 8 bases fitting TRBD2. CDR3 length equals 16 residues. The germline CDR1 and CDR2 sequences are SGDLS and YYNGEE. V gave up 0 bases and J gave up 0 bases; unmatched junction bases: 5. This chain's CDR3 is CASSVGGGGSSYEQYF. The DNA for the CDR3 is TGTGCCAGCAGCGTAGGAGGCGGGGGGAGCTCCTACGAGCAGTACTTC.

About this clone itself: Other DNA sequences in this specimen translate into the identical CDR3. The chain recombines TRBV5-1 with TRBJ2-5; no firm D call. V was pared by 2 bases and J by 2 bases, with 7 bases between. The CDR3 spans 13 residues. The V gene's germline CDR1 is SGHRS and CDR2 YFSETQ. The CDR3 protein is CASSFADQETQYF. CDR3 DNA: TGCGCCAGCAGCTTCGCGGATCAAGAGACCCAGTACTTC.

The V gene is TRBV23-1, the J gene TRBJ1-4, with 11 bases aligning to TRBD1. TRBV23-1 is flagged as an ORF with uncertain function. V gave up 3 bases and J gave up 8 bases; unmatched junction bases: 5. This CDR3 region has 15 residues. CDR3 region: CASSQDRGREEKLFF. Written as DNA, the CDR3 is TGCGCCAGCAGTCAGGACAGGGGGCGTGAAGAAAAACTGTTTTTT.

The V and J genes are TRBV6-1 and TRBJ1-2; D unclear. CDR3 length: 12 residues. Germline loops: CDR1 MNHNS, CDR2 SASEGT. Trimming pared 10 bases from V and 0 bases from J, leaving 9 bases between. The CDR3 DNA sequence: TGTGCCACCGGAGCCTCTAACTATGGCTACACCTTC. Protein sequence: CATGASNYGYTF.